This T cell receptor beta chain was found in a study of T cell responses to AZD1222 COVID-19 vaccine. Produced via immunoSEQ multiplex PCR; TCRdb's table is partial and in-frame only. The sample yields roughly 120,000 clones, 80% to 95% seen once. Concerning this clone itself: No antigen is known for it.

General study results and limits: All repertoire sampling was performed exclusively after the peak T cell response. Clonal diversity was possibly underestimated; the donors were predominantly white British and more often female.

Germline trimming cut 6 bases from V and 6 bases from J; bases unmatched to any gene: 11. The CDR3 spans 15 residues. The germline V gene has CDR1 MGHRA and CDR2 YSYEKL. The sequence came from an adult who received the AZD1222 COVID-19 vaccine. This chain connects TRBV4-1 to TRBJ2-1; 7 bases are shared with TRBD1. The input for sequencing was peripheral blood, taken 28 days after the second AZD1222 dose. The CDR3 bases are TGCGCCAGCAGGCCCACGGGCGCAGGGGGCAATGAGCAGTTCTTC. This encodes CASRPTGAGGNEQFF.